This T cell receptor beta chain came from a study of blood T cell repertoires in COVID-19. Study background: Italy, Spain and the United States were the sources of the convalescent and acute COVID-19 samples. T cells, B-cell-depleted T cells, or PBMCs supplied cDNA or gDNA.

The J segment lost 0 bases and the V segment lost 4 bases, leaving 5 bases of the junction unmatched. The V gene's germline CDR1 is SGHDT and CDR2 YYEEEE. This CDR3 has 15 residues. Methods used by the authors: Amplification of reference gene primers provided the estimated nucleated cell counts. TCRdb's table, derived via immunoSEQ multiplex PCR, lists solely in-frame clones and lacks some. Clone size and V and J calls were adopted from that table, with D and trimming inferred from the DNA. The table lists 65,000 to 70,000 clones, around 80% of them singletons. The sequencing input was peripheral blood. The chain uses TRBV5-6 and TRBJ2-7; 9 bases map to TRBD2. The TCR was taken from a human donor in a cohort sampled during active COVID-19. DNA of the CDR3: TGTGCCAGCAGCGAGATAGCGGGAGCCTCCTACGAGCAGTACTTC. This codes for CASSEIAGASYEQYF.